A single sample is the source of the 26 T cell receptor beta chains below, sequenced in a study of radiation and T cells in renal cell carcinoma (dated by TCRdb to 2019 to 2021). The label giving this sample's time point can be read as: blood 4 weeks post-SBRT, at nephrectomy. The treatment or condition label on this specimen signifies: 15 Gy SBRT to primary tumor, nephrectomy 4 weeks later. Libraries were built with the immunoSEQ multiplex PCR assay. Imported from immuneACCESS, the table was reduced by TCRdb to in-frame sequences with V and J called. These copies leave out some clones; in studies compared against another copy, an unresolved V gene accounts for under half, and the cause of the remainder is not known. The sample table holds approximately 80,000 clones, of which 89% were seen once. The ten largest make up about 6% of the sample. The material sequenced was blood, taken from a patient whose treatment included radiotherapy and nephrectomy. The receptors shown here come from a woman between 70 and 85 years old with renal cell carcinoma.

The V gene is TRBV7-6, the J gene TRBJ1-5, with TRBD1 identical over 8 bases. Germline CDR1 SGHVS, CDR2 FNYEAQ. This CDR3 is 17 amino acids long. Germline trimming cut 5 bases from V and 0 bases from J; bases unmatched to any gene: 9. The DNA of the CDR3 is TGTGCCAGCAGCCTAGGGACAGGAAGGCATAGCAATCAGCCCCAGCATTTT. Translated, it gives CASSLGTGRHSNQPQHF.

The chain has TRBV7-2 and TRBJ2-2, with 13 bases aligning to TRBD2. This CDR3 is 15 amino acids long. Germline V gene sequence: CDR1 SGHTA, CDR2 FQGNSA. V shed 10 bases, J shed 6 bases, and the junction held 8 bases outside the gene matches. CDR3 DNA: TGTGCCATGACAAGACTAGCGGGGGGCCCCGGGGAGCTGTTTTTT. Its translation is CAMTRLAGGPGELFF. The variable domain in full, completed from reference TRBV7-2 and TRBJ2-2, reads GAGVSQSPSNKVTEKGKDVELRCDPISGHTALYWYRQSLGQGLEFLIYFQGNSAPDKSGLPSDRFSAERTGGSVSTLTIQRTQQEDSAVYLCAMTRLAGGPGELFFGEGSRLTVL.

V and J are TRBV7-8 and TRBJ1-2, with 8 nucleotides matching TRBD1. Trimming cost V 4 bases and J 0 bases; bases outside gene matches: 10. The CDR3 length is 17 residues. Germline V gives CDR1 SGHVS, CDR2 FQNEAQ. The CDR3 nucleotides read TGTGCCAGCAGCTCCCGGGACAGGCAGATAGCTAACTATGGCTACACCTTC. The encoded protein is CASSSRDRQIANYGYTF. The entire variable domain, with the rest obtained from reference TRBV7-8 and TRBJ1-2, is as follows: GAGVSQSPRYKVAKRGQDVALRCDPISGHVSLFWYQQALGQGPEFLTYFQNEAQLDKSGLPSDRFFAERPEGSVSTLKIQRTQQEDSAVYLCASSSRDRQIANYGYTFGSGTRLTVV.

The chain uses TRBV19 and TRBJ2-2; possibly TRBD2 for D (5 bases). The germline V gene has CDR1 LNHDA and CDR2 SQIVND (reference sequence). V was shortened by 5 bases and J by 1 base, with 5 bases between the two germline ends. The CDR3 covers 13 residues. The CDR3 nucleotides read TGTGCCAGTAGTCGGGGGAACACCGGGGAGCTGTTTTTT. Translating it yields CASSRGNTGELFF.

This clone has just a few counts. The V call is TRBV2, the J call TRBJ1-2; no clear D gene. This CDR3 region has 13 residues. The germline gives CDR1 SNHLY, CDR2 FYNNEI. Trimming removed 0 bases at V and 8 bases at J, with 10 bases between. This chain's CDR3 is CASSEAQAYGYTF. The CDR3 nucleotides read TGTGCCAGCAGTGAAGCGCAAGCCTACGGCTACACCTTC.

This clone has only a few counts. The chain carries TRBV7-3 and TRBJ2-2, with a possible D match to TRBD2 (5 bases). V lost 3 bases, J lost 1 base, and 9 bases lay in between. CDR3 length: 15 amino acids. Per germline, CDR1 SGHTA and CDR2 FQGTGA. The CDR3 sequence: CASSFRGGNTGELFF. The CDR3, as DNA: TGTGCCAGCAGCTTTAGAGGAGGGAACACCGGGGAGCTGTTTTTT.

The chain couples TRBV10-3 to TRBJ2-2; 9 bases fit TRBD1. The CDR3 is 14 amino acids. In germline, CDR1 is ENHRY, CDR2 SYGVKD. The V segment lost 7 bases and the J segment 7 bases; nucleotides outside the gene matches: 7. In DNA, the CDR3 is TGTGCCATCAAGGGGACAGGGACTGACGGGGAGCTGTTTTTT. It is translated as CAIKGTGTDGELFF.

This chain links TRBV4-1 with TRBJ2-5; perhaps TRBD2 as D (5 bases). The CDR3 loop spans 15 amino acids. The germline CDR1 and CDR2 sequences are MGHRA and YSYEKL. V was shortened by 0 bases and J by 1 base, with 9 bases between the two germline ends. The CDR3 here is CASSQDNSGQETQYF. The DNA for the CDR3 is TGCGCCAGCAGCCAAGATAACAGCGGCCAAGAGACCCAGTACTTC.

This rearrangement joins TRBV7-2 to TRBJ1-5; no clear D gene. Trimming took off 0 bases at V and 5 bases at J, with 11 bases between the two ends. This CDR3 has 15 amino acids. Germline CDR1 reads SGHTA; CDR2 reads FQGNSA. CDR3 in amino acids: CASSLAGPPHQPQHF. The CDR3 DNA reads TGTGCCAGCAGCTTAGCCGGGCCCCCCCATCAGCCCCAGCATTTT.

This clone is a singleton in its sample. The genes are TRBV7-2 and TRBJ2-7, with D possibly matching TRBD1 (6 bases). Germline V lookup: CDR1 SGHTA, CDR2 FQGNSA. CDR3 size: 14 residues. The germline V and J ends were trimmed by 1 base and 0 bases, with 7 bases remaining between them. The CDR3 DNA reads as TGTGCCAGCAGCTTAGGGGGGCTCTCCTACGAGCAGTACTTC. Residues: CASSLGGLSYEQYF.

V is TRBV27 and J is TRBJ1-5; 10 nucleotides match TRBD1. The J segment lost 2 bases and the V segment lost 6 bases, leaving 10 bases of the junction unmatched. Per the germline V gene, CDR1 is MNHEY and CDR2 is SMNVEV (reference sequence). This CDR3 is built from 17 residues. The CDR3 is CASRRTGGTYGNQPQHF. The CDR3 region has the DNA TGTGCCAGCAGGAGGACAGGGGGGACCTATGGCAATCAGCCCCAGCATTTT.

This chain connects TRBV18 to TRBJ2-3; weak D call: TRBD1 (6 bases). Germline V gene data show CDR1 as KGHSH and CDR2 as LQKENI. V shed 4 bases and J shed 0 bases, with 11 bases lying between them. The CDR3 totals 15 residues. Here the CDR3 reads CASSLNQGSTDTQYF. Here the CDR3 DNA reads TGTGCCAGCTCACTTAATCAGGGGAGCACAGATACGCAGTATTTT.

The chain carries TRBV9 and TRBJ2-1; 8 nucleotides agree with TRBD2. The germline V gene encodes CDR1 SGDLS and CDR2 YYNGEE. The CDR3 loop spans 16 amino acids. With 0 bases clipped from V and 4 bases from J, the junction kept 6 bases outside the gene matches. The CDR3 nucleotides are TGTGCCAGCAGCGTAGGAAATAGCGGGGAATACAATGAGCAGTTCTTC. Translation gives CASSVGNSGEYNEQFF.

In this sample, this clone turned up once. The V gene is TRBV10-2, the J gene TRBJ2-3, with 8 bases identical to TRBD2. Trimming took 6 bases from V and 5 from J; bases not matched to a gene: 10. CDR3 length equals 15 residues. Germline values: CDR1 WSHSY, CDR2 SAAADI. The CDR3 DNA reads TGCGCCAGCAGCTATAGCGGGACCCGGGGAGATACGCAGTATTTT. Amino acids: CASSYSGTRGDTQYF.

The chain links TRBV6-5 to TRBJ2-1, with D possibly TRBD2 on 7 matching bases. There are 15 residues in the CDR3. The V end was cut by 5 bases, the J end by 4 bases, with 15 bases between. The V gene's germline CDR1 is MNHEY and CDR2 SVGAGI. The chain's CDR3 is CASSATGGQYNEQFF. CDR3 DNA sequence: TGTGCCAGCAGTGCGACGGGGGGACAATACAATGAGCAGTTCTTC.

V gene TRBV6-6 combines with J gene TRBJ1-1, with D possibly matching TRBD1 (5 bases). The ends were cut back, 6 bases at V and 5 bases at J, with 10 bases in the middle. The V gene's germline CDR1 is MNHNY and CDR2 SVGAGI (reference sequence). The CDR3 contains 12 residues. This CDR3 reads CASREGWTEAFF. In nucleotides, the CDR3 is TGTGCCAGCAGGGAGGGGTGGACTGAAGCTTTCTTT.

The V gene is TRBV7-8, the J gene TRBJ2-2; possibly TRBD1 for D (5 bases). V was trimmed by 1 base and J by 7 bases, leaving 7 bases between them. Germline CDR1 SGHVS, CDR2 FQNEAQ. This CDR3 is 13 amino acids long. CDR3 DNA: TGTGCCAGCAGCTTAGTTAGGGGCGGGGAGCTGTTTTTT. Encoded protein: CASSLVRGGELFF.

This clone was detected only a few times. This chain uses TRBV9 with TRBJ1-2; D is perhaps TRBD1 (5 bases). V lost 2 bases, J lost 4 bases, and 18 bases lay in between. The CDR3 loop spans 16 amino acids. Germline assignment: CDR1 SGDLS and CDR2 YYNGEE. CDR3 coding DNA: TGTGCCAGCAGCGTCGGAGGTCTGTCAGGGATCTATGGCTACACCTTC. Residues: CASSVGGLSGIYGYTF. Using reference TRBV9 and TRBJ1-2 for the parts outside the CDR3, the full variable domain is DSGVTQTPKHLITATGQRVTLRCSPRSGDLSVYWYQQSLDQGLQFLIQYYNGEERAKGNILERFSAQQFPDLHSELNLSSLELGDSALYFCASSVGGLSGIYGYTFGSGTRLTVV.

The rearrangement links TRBV6-1 to TRBJ2-5; tentative D call: TRBD1 (6 bases). The V end was cut by 4 bases, the J end by 5 bases, with 14 bases between. The CDR3 covers 14 residues. Per germline, CDR1 MNHNS and CDR2 SASEGT. The DNA for the CDR3 is TGTGCCAGCAGTGCCGGGACACATGCGGAGACCCAGTACTTC. It codes for CASSAGTHAETQYF.

The genes are TRBV6-5 and TRBJ1-3; unclear D gene. The CDR3 is made up of 16 amino acids. Trimming shortened V by 0 bases and J by 0 bases, and 9 bases separated the two germline ends. Germline CDR1 reads MNHEY; CDR2 reads SVGAGI. In nucleotides, the CDR3 is TGTGCCAGCAGTTACTCGCCCGCCAGCTCTGGAAACACCATATATTTT. As protein: CASSYSPASSGNTIYF.

This chain joins TRBV5-5 and TRBJ1-1; a possible D gene is TRBD1 (5 bases). CDR1 is SGHKS, CDR2 YYEKEE, per germline (reference sequence). Between the trimmed V and J ends, which lost 7 bases and 5 bases, there was a span of 15 bases. This CDR3 has 13 residues. Here the CDR3 reads CASLRGGRTEAFF. DNA of the CDR3: TGTGCCAGCTTGCGTGGGGGGAGGACTGAAGCTTTCTTT.

This chain connects TRBV7-8 to TRBJ2-2; D ambiguous. V was pared by 5 bases and J by 1 base, with 8 bases between. CDR1 and CDR2 (germline): SGHVS, FQNEAQ. CDR3 size: 14 residues. The CDR3 nucleotides are TGTGCCAGCAGCCAGACAAGGAACACCGGGGAGCTGTTTTTT. It codes for CASSQTRNTGELFF. Based on the CDR3 plus reference TRBV7-8 and TRBJ2-2, the full variable domain is GAGVSQSPRYKVAKRGQDVALRCDPISGHVSLFWYQQALGQGPEFLTYFQNEAQLDKSGLPSDRFFAERPEGSVSTLKIQRTQQEDSAVYLCASSQTRNTGELFFGEGSRLTVL.

This rearrangement joins TRBV4-2 to TRBJ1-2; the match to TRBD1 covers 8 bases. With V trimmed by 2 bases and J by 7 bases, 6 bases remained unmatched. The CDR3 extends over 14 amino acids. Germline V gene data show CDR1 as LGHNA and CDR2 as YNFKEQ. The CDR3 reads CASSQRTGFVGYTF. Here the CDR3 DNA reads TGTGCCAGCAGCCAACGGACAGGGTTCGTTGGCTACACCTTC.

This chain joins TRBV6-1 and TRBJ2-2, with 7 bases matching TRBD1. J gave up 10 bases and V 0 bases, and 11 bases lay outside the gene matches. The CDR3 has 16 residues. Germline CDR1 MNHNS, CDR2 SASEGT. Here the CDR3 DNA reads TGTGCCAGCAGTGAAGCATTGACAGGGAGTTCCGAGGAGCTGTTTTTT. It is translated as CASSEALTGSSEELFF.

The CDR3 is CASSSLGGTSNQPQHF. In nucleotides, the CDR3 is TGTGCCAGCAGCTCTCTGGGAGGTACGAGCAATCAGCCCCAGCATTTT. This chain uses TRBV5-6 with TRBJ1-5; no firm D call. Trimming took off 3 bases at V and 1 base at J, with 14 bases between the two ends. This CDR3 spans 16 amino acids. Germline values: CDR1 SGHDT, CDR2 YYEEEE. The complete variable domain, with remaining parts taken from reference TRBV5-6 and TRBJ1-5, reads DAGVTQSPTHLIKTRGQQVTLRCSPKSGHDTVSWYQQALGQGPQFIFQYYEEEERQRGNFPDRFSGHQFPNYSSELNVNALLLGDSALYLCASSSLGGTSNQPQHFGDGTRLSIL.

This sequence joins TRBV30 and TRBJ1-1, with 10 bases lining up with TRBD1. The trim removed 2 bases at V and 7 bases at J, leaving 7 bases unmatched. Per germline, CDR1 GTSNPN and CDR2 SVGIG (reference sequence). This CDR3 has 14 residues. CDR3 bases: TGTGCCTGGAGTTCGACAGGGGGCGTAGATGAAGCTTTCTTT. It encodes CAWSSTGGVDEAFF. Together with reference TRBV30 and TRBJ1-1, the CDR3 gives the full variable domain: SQTIHQWPATLVQPVGSPLSLECTVEGTSNPNLYWYRQAAGRGLQLLFYSVGIGQISSEVPQNLSASRPQDRQFILSSKKLLLSDSGFYLCAWSSTGGVDEAFFGQGTRLTVV.